This record concerns one TCR beta chain sequence. The data belong to a study of blood T cell repertoires in COVID-19. As for the study in general: The cDNA or gDNA used as material had been derived from T cells, B-cell-depleted T cells, or PBMCs.

Germline lookup yields CDR1 SGHAT and CDR2 FQNNGV. Trimming removed 3 bases at V and 6 bases at J, with 15 bases between. This CDR3 has 15 amino acids. The data were produced by immunoSEQ multiplex PCR, yet TCRdb's version contains in-frame clones alone and is incomplete. The sample lists roughly 230,000 clones; roughly 80% were seen once. The chain has TRBV11-2 and TRBJ2-1; possibly TRBD2 for D (6 bases). The sequencing sample was made of peripheral blood. The receptor's source is a woman in her 50s with acute or convalescent COVID-19. The CDR3 loop is CASSFSSAVVNEQFF. The CDR3 DNA sequence: TGTGCCAGCAGCTTTTCTAGCGCGGTGGTCAATGAGCAGTTCTTC.